This T cell receptor (beta chain) came from a study of blood T cell repertoires in COVID-19. The wider study: Donors in the United States, Italy and Spain gave samples during acute or convalescent COVID-19.

CDR1 is SGHTS, CDR2 YDEGEE, per germline. V was clipped by 0 bases and J by 4 bases; unmatched bases: 3. The CDR3 is made up of 15 amino acids. The assay was immunoSEQ multiplex PCR, and TCRdb's table has in-frame clones only and misses some. The sample carries some 250,000 clones, about 87% recorded once. The specimen was peripheral blood. The sequence was obtained from a woman in her 70s with active or convalescent COVID-19. The V and J genes are TRBV5-8 and TRBJ2-1; the match to TRBD1 covers 8 bases. As DNA, the CDR3 is TGTGCCAGCAGCTTGGGGACAGGGCGATACAATGAGCAGTTCTTC. This codes for CASSLGTGRYNEQFF.